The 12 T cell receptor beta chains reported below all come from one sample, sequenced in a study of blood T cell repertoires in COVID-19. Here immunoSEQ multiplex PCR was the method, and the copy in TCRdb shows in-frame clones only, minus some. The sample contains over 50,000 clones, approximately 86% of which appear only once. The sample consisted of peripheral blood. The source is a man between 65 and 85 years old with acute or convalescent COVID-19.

Written as DNA, the CDR3 is TGCAGTGCCGGGGGAGGGAATGGCTACACCTTC. This codes for CSAGGGNGYTF. The chain recombines TRBV20-1 with TRBJ1-2, with D perhaps matching TRBD1 (5 bases). The CDR3 extends over 11 amino acids. The V gene's germline CDR1 is DFQATT and CDR2 SNEGSKA (reference sequence). With 6 bases removed from V and 6 bases from J, the gap between germline ends came to 11 bases.

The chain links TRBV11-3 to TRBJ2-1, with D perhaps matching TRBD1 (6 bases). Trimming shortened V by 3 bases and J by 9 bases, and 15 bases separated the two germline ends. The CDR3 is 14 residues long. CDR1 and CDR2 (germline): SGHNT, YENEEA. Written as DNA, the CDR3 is TGTGCCAGCAGCTTCGGACAGTCGTCGGGTGAGCAGTTCTTC. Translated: CASSFGQSSGEQFF.

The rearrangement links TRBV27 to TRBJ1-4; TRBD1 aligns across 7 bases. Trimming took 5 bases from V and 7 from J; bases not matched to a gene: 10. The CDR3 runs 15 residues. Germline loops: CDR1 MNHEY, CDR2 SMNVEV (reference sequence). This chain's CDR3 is CASSPGDRVAEKLFF. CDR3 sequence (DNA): TGTGCCAGCAGTCCCGGCGACAGGGTAGCTGAAAAACTGTTTTTT.

CDR3 sequence reads: CASSQRLDWNTEAFF. CDR3 nucleotides: TGTGCCAGCAGCCAGAGGCTGGACTGGAACACTGAAGCTTTCTTT. The rearrangement uses TRBV5-6 and TRBJ1-1; D is unresolved. V shed 4 bases and J shed 1 base, with 14 bases lying between them. This CDR3 has 15 residues. Looked up from germline, CDR1 is SGHDT and CDR2 is YYEEEE.

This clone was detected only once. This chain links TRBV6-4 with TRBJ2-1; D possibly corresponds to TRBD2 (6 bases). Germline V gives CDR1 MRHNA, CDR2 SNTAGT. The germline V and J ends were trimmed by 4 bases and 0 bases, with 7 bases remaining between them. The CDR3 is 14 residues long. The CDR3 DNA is TGTGCCAGCAGTGTGACTAGCTCCTACAATGAGCAGTTCTTC. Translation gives CASSVTSSYNEQFF.

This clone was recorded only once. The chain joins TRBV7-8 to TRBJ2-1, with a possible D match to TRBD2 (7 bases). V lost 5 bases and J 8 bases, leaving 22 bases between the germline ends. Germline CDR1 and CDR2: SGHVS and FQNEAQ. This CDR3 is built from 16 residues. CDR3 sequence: CASSKHWGGALYEQFF. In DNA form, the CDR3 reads TGTGCCAGCAGCAAACACTGGGGGGGGGCTCTCTATGAGCAGTTCTTC.

The CDR3 is CASSVDIYEQYF. As DNA, the CDR3 is TGTGCCAGCAGCGTTGACATCTACGAGCAGTACTTC. V and J are TRBV12-3 or TRBV12-4 and TRBJ2-7; D is undetermined. Between the trimmed V and J ends, which lost 6 bases and 3 bases, there was a span of 9 bases. The CDR3 has 12 residues.

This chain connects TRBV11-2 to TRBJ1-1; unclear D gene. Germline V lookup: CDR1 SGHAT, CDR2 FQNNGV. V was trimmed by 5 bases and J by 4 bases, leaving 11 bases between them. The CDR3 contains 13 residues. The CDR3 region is CASSTQAVTEAFF. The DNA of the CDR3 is TGTGCCAGCAGCACCCAGGCAGTCACTGAAGCTTTCTTT.

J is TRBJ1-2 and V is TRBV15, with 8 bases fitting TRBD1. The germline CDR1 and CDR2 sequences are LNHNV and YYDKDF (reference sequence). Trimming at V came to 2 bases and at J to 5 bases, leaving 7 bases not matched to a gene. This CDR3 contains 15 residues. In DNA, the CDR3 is TGTGCCACCAGCAGACTTACAGGGGGAAGTTATGGCTACACCTTC. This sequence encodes CATSRLTGGSYGYTF.

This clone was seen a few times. The CDR3 reads CASSSGTALYGYTF. Here the CDR3 DNA reads TGTGCCAGCAGCTCGGGGACAGCCCTCTATGGCTACACCTTC. The J gene is TRBJ1-2, the V gene TRBV11-2; 7 positions agree with TRBD1. Germline CDR1 SGHAT, CDR2 FQNNGV. Germline trimming cut 4 bases from V and 4 bases from J; bases unmatched to any gene: 6. The CDR3 consists of 14 residues.

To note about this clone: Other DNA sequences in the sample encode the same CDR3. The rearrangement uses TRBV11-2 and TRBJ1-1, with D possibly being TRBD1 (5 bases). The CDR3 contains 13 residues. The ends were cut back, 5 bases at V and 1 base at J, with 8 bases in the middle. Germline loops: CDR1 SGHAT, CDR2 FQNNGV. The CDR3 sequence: CASSADRNTEAFF. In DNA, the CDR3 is TGTGCCAGCAGCGCCGACAGGAACACTGAAGCTTTCTTT.

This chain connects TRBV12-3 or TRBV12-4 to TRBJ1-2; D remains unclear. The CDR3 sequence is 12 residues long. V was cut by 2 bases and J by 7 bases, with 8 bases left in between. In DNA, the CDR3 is TGTGCCAGCAGTTTAAGTATCGGTGGCTACACCTTC. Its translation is CASSLSIGGYTF.